Shown below are 24 T cell receptor beta chains from a single sample sequenced in a study of post-analysis software for immune sequencing data (dated by TCRdb to 2014 to 2015). The library was made by PCR. TCRdb lists the instrument as Illumina HiSeq 2500. To reduce PCR and sequencing biases, unique molecular identifiers were incorporated into the TCR beta cDNA libraries. The public reads were reanalyzed by TCRdb: fastp trimming at Q25, MiXCR alignment, in-frame beta chains only. Each record represents a unique CDR3 protein, reported with the most common genes and DNA among its rows. Recorded for this sample are roughly 580,000 distinct CDR3 sequences; roughly 47% of them occurred a single time. Clones ranked in the top ten supply approximately 1.7% of the sample. These receptors have no known antigen. Here is what the overall study found, with its caveats: Patients showed significantly higher frequencies than controls for a handful of TRBV segments, among them TRBV5-6, TRBV5-1 and TRBV20-1.

Sample: blood. These receptors originate from a girl aged 5-17 years with multiple sclerosis.

J is TRBJ2-5 and V is TRBV5-1; 8 bases map to TRBD2. The end of the DNA is better explained by TRBJ2-7, so the J call may be wrong. Germline CDR1 is SGHRS and CDR2 is YFSETQ. The CDR3 covers 14 residues. CDR3 residues: CASSRVAGNYEQYF. The CDR3 nucleotides are TGCGCCAGCAGCCGGGTAGCGGGGAACTACGAGCAGTACTTC.

This clonotype came up a few times. The chain combines TRBV5-1 with TRBJ2-5; D is uncertain. CDR3 size: 16 residues. CDR1 and CDR2 (germline): SGHRS, YFSETQ. Trimming cost V 0 bases and J 5 bases, with 17 bases left between them. The CDR3 region is CASSLGGSGLSETQYF. The CDR3 coding sequence is TGCGCCAGCAGCTTGGGCGGTTCGGGCCTGAGTGAGACCCAGTACTTC.

This clonotype has only one observation. The rearrangement joins TRBV3-1 to TRBJ1-2; a weak D match, TRBD1 (6 bases). Germline V gene data show CDR1 as LGHDT and CDR2 as YNNKEL (reference sequence). The V gene lost 3 bases and the J gene lost 2 bases, with 10 bases spanning the gap. The length of the CDR3 is 14 residues. CDR3 nucleotide sequence: TGTGCCAGCAGCCAGGGGGCGAAGAACTATGGCTACACCTTC. Translated, it gives CASSQGAKNYGYTF.

The chain combines TRBV12-3 or TRBV12-4 with TRBJ2-4; no definite D call. The DNA matches TRBJ2-7 better at its end, which makes the J call doubtful. The CDR3 totals 15 residues. CDR3 nucleotides: TGTGCCAGCAGTTTACGTGGGCGCGCAGATTACGAGCAGTACTTC. It encodes CASSLRGRADYEQYF.

The chain carries TRBV5-1 and TRBJ1-2; 8 bases map to TRBD1. The V gene end was trimmed by 4 bases and the J gene end by 0 bases; junction bases not matched to a gene: 8. Looked up from germline, CDR1 is SGHRS and CDR2 is YFSETQ. CDR3 length equals 16 residues. This CDR3 reads CASSRTETGANYGYTF. DNA of the CDR3: TGCGCCAGCAGCCGAACCGAGACAGGGGCTAACTATGGCTACACCTTC.

A few counts support this clonotype. CDR3 coding DNA: TGTGCCAGCAGCCCATGGGACAGGGGGCTTGGAGAGACCCAGTACTTC. Translation: CASSPWDRGLGETQYF. The chain uses TRBV11-2 and TRBJ2-5; 12 bases align to TRBD1. CDR3 length: 16 amino acids. V shed 5 bases, J shed 4 bases, and the junction held 8 bases outside the gene matches. The germline V gene has CDR1 SGHAT and CDR2 FQNNGV. Combining the CDR3 with reference TRBV11-2 and TRBJ2-5 gives the whole variable domain EAGVAQSPRYKIIEKRQSVAFWCNPISGHATLYWYQQILGQGPKLLIQFQNNGVVDDSQLPKDRFSAERLKGVDSTLKIQPAKLEDSAVYLCASSPWDRGLGETQYFGPGTRLLVL.

This clonotype was picked up a small number of times. The CDR3 bases are TGCAGCGTCGCTGATCAGGGGCGGGCTTTCTTT. Protein: CSVADQGRAFF. This chain joins TRBV29-1 and TRBJ1-1; weak D call: TRBD1 (6 bases). This CDR3 comprises 11 residues. Trimming took 6 bases from V and 11 from J, leaving 16 bases between them. The germline gives CDR1 SQVTM, CDR2 ANQGSEA.

There are a few counts of this clonotype. In nucleotides, the CDR3 is TGTGCCAGCGGTCCAGGGACAGGGCCAGAGACCCAGTACTTC. It specifies CASGPGTGPETQYF. V usage is TRBV7-9 and J usage is TRBJ2-5, with 9 bases fitting TRBD1. CDR1 SEHNR and CDR2 FQNEAQ come from the germline V gene (reference sequence). V trimming: 8 bases; J trimming: 4 bases; junction bases outside the gene matches: 8. This CDR3 is built from 14 residues. The whole variable domain, remainder taken from reference TRBV7-9 and TRBJ2-5, is DTGVSQNPRHKITKRGQNVTFRCDPISEHNRLYWYRQTLGQGPEFLTYFQNEAQLEKSRLLSDRFSAERPKGSFSTLEIQRTEQGDSAMYLCASGPGTGPETQYFGPGTRLLVL.

This clonotype was seen at least ten times. The chain uses TRBV6-6 and TRBJ2-1; D gene unclear. Trimming pared 8 bases from V and 8 bases from J, leaving 16 bases between. The CDR3 contains 13 residues. The V gene's germline CDR1 is MNHNY and CDR2 SVGAGI (reference sequence). CDR3 sequence (DNA): TGTGCCAGCTCCCCGTTGGTTGGCGATGAGCAGTTCTTC. This codes for CASSPLVGDEQFF.

This rearrangement joins TRBV7-2 to TRBJ2-1; a possible D gene is TRBD2 (5 bases). The germline V and J ends were trimmed by 5 bases and 5 bases, with 13 bases remaining between them. Germline CDR1 is SGHTA and CDR2 is FQGNSA. The CDR3 is 14 amino acids. The CDR3 DNA reads as TGTGCCAGCAGCACCTTCGGACTCGACAATGAGCAGTTCTTC. Translating gives CASSTFGLDNEQFF.

V gene TRBV5-8 combines with J gene TRBJ2-1; D is perhaps TRBD2 (5 bases). Matching the DNA end better, TRBJ2-7 makes the J call doubtful. CDR1 is SGHTS and CDR2 is YDEGEE in the germline V gene. CDR3 length equals 13 residues. The CDR3 bases are TGTGCCGTTAACAGCGGCTCCTACAATGAGCAGTACTTC. Its translation: CAVNSGSYNEQYF.

The rearrangement links TRBV5-1 to TRBJ2-7; D possibly uses TRBD1 or TRBD2 (6 bases each). V lost 0 bases and J 2 bases, leaving 18 bases between the germline ends. The CDR3 covers 17 residues. Germline-derived CDR1 and CDR2 are SGHRS and YFSETQ. CDR3 loop: CASSLAVGGPTTYEQYF. CDR3 in DNA: TGCGCCAGCAGCTTGGCCGTCGGGGGCCCAACGACCTACGAGCAGTACTTC.

This clonotype showed up just a few times. This rearrangement joins TRBV12-3 or TRBV12-4 to TRBJ2-2; 7 positions match TRBD1. The V segment lost 3 bases and the J segment 5 bases; nucleotides outside the gene matches: 6. The CDR3 consists of 15 residues. CDR3 region: CASSFHRGRTGELFF. The CDR3 DNA sequence: TGTGCCAGCAGTTTCCACAGGGGAAGGACCGGGGAGCTGTTTTTT.

This clonotype was counted a few times. V and J are TRBV6-2 or TRBV6-3 and TRBJ2-1; no clear D. The length of the CDR3 is 15 residues. V lost 4 bases and J lost 2, with 12 bases in between. CDR1 is MNHEY, CDR2 SVGEGT, per germline. The CDR3 reads CASSSPTTAYNEQFF. The CDR3 DNA is TGTGCCAGCAGTTCCCCTACAACCGCCTACAATGAGCAGTTCTTC.

The genes are TRBV19 and TRBJ2-3; 9 nucleotides match TRBD1. CDR1 and CDR2 from the germline V gene are LNHDA and SQIVND (reference sequence). The V gene end was trimmed by 1 base and the J gene end by 4 bases; junction bases not matched to a gene: 0. CDR3 length: 14 residues. This CDR3 is CASSIGQGADTQYF. DNA for the CDR3: TGTGCCAGTAGTATAGGACAGGGGGCAGATACGCAGTATTTT.

Note on this clonotype: At one boundary the junction diverges from the germline segment, which might be a read error. V is TRBV7-9 and J is TRBJ2-4, with D perhaps matching TRBD2 (6 bases). CDR1 is SEHNR and CDR2 is FQNEAQ in the germline V gene (reference sequence). The CDR3 sequence is 14 residues long. This chain's CDR3 is CASSLEASVAIQYF. CDR3 DNA: TGTGCCAGTAGCTTAGAGGCTAGCGTTGCCATTCAGTACTTC.

The rearrangement joins TRBV12-3 or TRBV12-4 to TRBJ1-6; 10 nucleotides agree with TRBD1. This CDR3 comprises 15 residues. The ends lost 4 bases at V and 7 bases at J; junction bases unmatched: 4. The CDR3 loop is CASSSGQGINSPLHF. In DNA, the CDR3 is TGTGCCAGCAGTTCGGGACAGGGGATCAATTCACCCCTCCACTTT.

This rearrangement joins TRBV4-1 to TRBJ1-2; D is possibly TRBD1 (6 bases). Trimming removed 0 bases from V and 4 bases from J, with 21 bases in between. CDR1 is MGHRA, CDR2 YSYEKL, per germline. This CDR3 comprises 18 residues. The CDR3 is CASSQDVPWQGHGYGYTF. In DNA form, the CDR3 reads TGCGCCAGCAGCCAAGATGTGCCCTGGCAGGGGCACGGCTATGGCTACACCTTC.

The chain couples TRBV27 to TRBJ2-7; D is perhaps TRBD1 (6 bases). Trimming cost V 6 bases and J 4 bases, with 19 bases left between them. Germline CDR1 reads MNHEY; CDR2 reads SMNVEV (reference sequence). The CDR3 is 15 residues long. CDR3 coding DNA: TGTGCCAGCAGCGTGGGGGCAGCCGCGTCGTACGAGCAGTACTTC. This encodes CASSVGAAASYEQYF.

V and J are TRBV24-1 and TRBJ2-5; D ambiguous. Germline V gives CDR1 KGHDR, CDR2 SFDVKD. V dropped 0 bases and J dropped 1 base, with 11 bases sitting between them. The CDR3 loop spans 16 amino acids. The chain's CDR3 is CATSDLAPNLQETQYF. The CDR3 nucleotides read TGTGCCACCAGTGATTTGGCCCCTAACCTCCAAGAGACCCAGTACTTC.

The chain employs TRBV12-3 or TRBV12-4 and TRBJ1-5; no clear D gene. The V end was cut by 7 bases, the J end by 2 bases, with 12 bases between. The CDR3 sequence is 14 residues long. The CDR3 DNA sequence: TGTGCCAGCAACCAAGGATCGGGCAATCAGCCCCAGCATTTT. Translating it yields CASNQGSGNQPQHF.

The CDR3 DNA is TGTGCCAGTCTCCCGGGGACAGGGGGACGTTATGGCTACACCTTC. This codes for CASLPGTGGRYGYTF. V and J are TRBV6-5 and TRBJ1-2; TRBD1 aligns across 11 bases. This CDR3 comprises 15 residues. CDR1 and CDR2 from the germline V gene are MNHEY and SVGAGI. Germline trimming cut 9 bases from V and 5 bases from J; bases unmatched to any gene: 11.

For this clonotype: Relative to the germline gene, one junction end is altered; a read error may explain this. The V and J genes are TRBV7-8 and TRBJ2-7; tentatively, D is TRBD1 (6 bases). Germline assignment: CDR1 SGHVS and CDR2 FQNEAQ. This CDR3 has 14 amino acids. The CDR3 sequence: CASSDRTATYERYF. In nucleotides, the CDR3 is TGTGCCAGCAGCGACCGGACAGCAACCTACGAGCGGTACTTC.

The chain carries TRBV20-1 and TRBJ2-1; 8 nucleotides align to TRBD2. Germline trimming cut 6 bases from V and 6 bases from J; bases unmatched to any gene: 10. From germline, CDR1 is DFQATT and CDR2 SNEGSKA (reference sequence). This CDR3 spans 14 amino acids. The CDR3 DNA reads TGCAGTGCCTCATCGGGACTAGGTGCCAATGAGCAGTTCTTC. Its protein is CSASSGLGANEQFF.